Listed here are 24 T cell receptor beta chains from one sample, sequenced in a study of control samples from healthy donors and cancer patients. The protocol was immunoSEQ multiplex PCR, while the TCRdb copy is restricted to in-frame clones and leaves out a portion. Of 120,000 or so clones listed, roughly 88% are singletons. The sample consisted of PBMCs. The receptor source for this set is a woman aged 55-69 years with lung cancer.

CDR3 in DNA: TGTGCCAGCAGCTTCCCAGGGAGGGGAACAGATACGCAGTATTTT. Protein product: CASSFPGRGTDTQYF. The J gene is TRBJ2-3, the V gene TRBV7-9; 7 positions agree with TRBD2. The germline CDR1 and CDR2 sequences are SEHNR and FQNEAQ (reference sequence). Trimming removed 3 bases from V and 3 bases from J; junction bases left unmatched: 6. The CDR3 covers 15 residues.

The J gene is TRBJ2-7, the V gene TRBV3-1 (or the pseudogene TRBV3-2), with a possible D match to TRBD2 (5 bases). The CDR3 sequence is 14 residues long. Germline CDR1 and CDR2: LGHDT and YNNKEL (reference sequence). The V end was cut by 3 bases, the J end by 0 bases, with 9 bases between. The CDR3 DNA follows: TGTGCCAGCAGCCATGGAAGCGGCTCCTACGAGCAGTACTTC. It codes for CASSHGSGSYEQYF.

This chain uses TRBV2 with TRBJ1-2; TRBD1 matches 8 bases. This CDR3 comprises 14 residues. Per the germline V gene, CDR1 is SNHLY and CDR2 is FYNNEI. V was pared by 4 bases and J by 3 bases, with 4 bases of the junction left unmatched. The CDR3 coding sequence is TGTGCCAGCAGTGTACAGGGGGACCACTATGGCTACACCTTC. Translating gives CASSVQGDHYGYTF.

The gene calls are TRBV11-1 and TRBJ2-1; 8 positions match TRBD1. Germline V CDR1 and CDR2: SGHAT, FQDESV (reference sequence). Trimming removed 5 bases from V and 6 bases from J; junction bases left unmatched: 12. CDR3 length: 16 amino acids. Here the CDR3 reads CASSAPGGGIPNEQFF. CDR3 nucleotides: TGTGCCAGCAGCGCACCAGGGGGCGGTATCCCCAATGAGCAGTTCTTC. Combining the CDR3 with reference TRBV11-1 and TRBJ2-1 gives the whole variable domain EAEVAQSPRYKITEKSQAVAFWCDPISGHATLYWYRQILGQGPELLVQFQDESVVDDSQLPKDRFSAERLKGVDSTLKIQPAELGDSAMYLCASSAPGGGIPNEQFFGPGTRLTVL.

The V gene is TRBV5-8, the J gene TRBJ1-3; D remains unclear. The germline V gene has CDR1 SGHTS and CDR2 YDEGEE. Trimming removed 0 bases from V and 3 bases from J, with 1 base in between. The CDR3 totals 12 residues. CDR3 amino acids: CASSLVGNTIYF. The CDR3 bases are TGTGCCAGCAGCTTGGTTGGAAACACCATATATTTT.

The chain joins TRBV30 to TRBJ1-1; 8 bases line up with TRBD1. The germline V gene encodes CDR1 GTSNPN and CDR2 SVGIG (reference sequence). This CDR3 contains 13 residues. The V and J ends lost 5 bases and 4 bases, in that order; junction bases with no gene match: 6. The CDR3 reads CAWARGQSTEAFF. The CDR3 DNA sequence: TGTGCCTGGGCCAGGGGGCAGTCCACTGAAGCTTTCTTT.

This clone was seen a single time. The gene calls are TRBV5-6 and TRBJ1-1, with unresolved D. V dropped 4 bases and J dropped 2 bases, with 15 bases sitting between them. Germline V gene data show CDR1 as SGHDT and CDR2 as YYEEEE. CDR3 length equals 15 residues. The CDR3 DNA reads TGTGCCAGCAGCCGAGACATTAGGTTCAACACTGAAGCTTTCTTT. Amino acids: CASSRDIRFNTEAFF.

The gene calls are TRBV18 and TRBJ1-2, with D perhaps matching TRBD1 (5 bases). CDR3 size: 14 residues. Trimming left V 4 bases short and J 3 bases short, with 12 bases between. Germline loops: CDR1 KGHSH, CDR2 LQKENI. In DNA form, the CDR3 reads TGTGCCAGCTCACTAGGGGTAGAGGACTATGGCTACACCTTC. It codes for CASSLGVEDYGYTF.

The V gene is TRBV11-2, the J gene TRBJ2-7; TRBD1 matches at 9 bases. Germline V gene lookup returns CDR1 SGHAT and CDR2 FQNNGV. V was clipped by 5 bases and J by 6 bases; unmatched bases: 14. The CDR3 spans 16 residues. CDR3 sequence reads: CASSLPGQGLQGEQYF. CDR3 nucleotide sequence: TGTGCCAGCAGCCTACCGGGACAGGGATTACAGGGCGAGCAGTACTTC.

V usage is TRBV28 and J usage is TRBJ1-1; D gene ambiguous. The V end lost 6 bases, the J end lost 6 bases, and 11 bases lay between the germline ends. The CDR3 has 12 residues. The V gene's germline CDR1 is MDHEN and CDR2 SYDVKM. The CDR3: CASSQQWPEAFF. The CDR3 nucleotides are TGTGCCAGCAGCCAACAGTGGCCTGAAGCTTTCTTT.

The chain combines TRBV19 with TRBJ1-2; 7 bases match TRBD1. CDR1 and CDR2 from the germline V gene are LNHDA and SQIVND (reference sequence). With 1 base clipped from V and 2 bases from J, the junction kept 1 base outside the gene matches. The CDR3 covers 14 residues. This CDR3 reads CASSIGGQNYGYTF. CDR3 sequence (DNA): TGTGCCAGTAGTATAGGGGGACAGAACTATGGCTACACCTTC.

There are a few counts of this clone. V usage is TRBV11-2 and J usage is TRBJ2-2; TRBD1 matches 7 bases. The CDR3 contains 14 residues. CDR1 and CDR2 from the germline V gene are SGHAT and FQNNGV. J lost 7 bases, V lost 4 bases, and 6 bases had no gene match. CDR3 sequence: CASSSTGFGGELFF. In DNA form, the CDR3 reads TGTGCCAGCAGCTCGACAGGGTTCGGCGGGGAGCTGTTTTTT.

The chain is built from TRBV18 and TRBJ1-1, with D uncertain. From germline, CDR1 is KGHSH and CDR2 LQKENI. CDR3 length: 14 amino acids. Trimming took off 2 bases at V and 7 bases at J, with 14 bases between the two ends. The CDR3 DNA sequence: TGTGCCAGCTCACCAGAGGCACTAGATATTGAAGCTTTCTTT. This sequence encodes CASSPEALDIEAFF.

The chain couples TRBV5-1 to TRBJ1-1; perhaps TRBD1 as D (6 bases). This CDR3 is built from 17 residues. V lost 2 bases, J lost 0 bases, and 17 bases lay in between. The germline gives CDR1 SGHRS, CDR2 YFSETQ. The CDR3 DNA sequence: TGCGCCAGCAGCTTTTCCCTCTCGGACAGCATGAACACTGAAGCTTTCTTT. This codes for CASSFSLSDSMNTEAFF.

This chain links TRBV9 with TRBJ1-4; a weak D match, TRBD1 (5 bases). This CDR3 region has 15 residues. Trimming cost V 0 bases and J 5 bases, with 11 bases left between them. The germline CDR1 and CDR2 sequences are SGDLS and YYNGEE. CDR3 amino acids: CASSVGSGPNEKLFF. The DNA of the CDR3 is TGTGCCAGCAGCGTAGGGTCAGGGCCGAATGAAAAACTGTTTTTT.

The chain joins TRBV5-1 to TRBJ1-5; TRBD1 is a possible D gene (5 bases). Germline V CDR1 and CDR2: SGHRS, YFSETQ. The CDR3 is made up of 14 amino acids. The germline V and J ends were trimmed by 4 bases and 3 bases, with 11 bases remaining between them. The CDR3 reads CASSHGDPNQPQHF. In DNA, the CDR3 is TGCGCCAGCAGCCATGGGGACCCCAATCAGCCCCAGCATTTT.

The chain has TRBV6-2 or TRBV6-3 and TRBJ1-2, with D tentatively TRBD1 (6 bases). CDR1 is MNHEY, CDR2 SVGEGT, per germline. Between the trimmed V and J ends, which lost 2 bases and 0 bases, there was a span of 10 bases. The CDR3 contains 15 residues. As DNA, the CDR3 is TGTGCCAGCAGTTACATCAGGGGAGCTAACTATGGCTACACCTTC. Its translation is CASSYIRGANYGYTF.

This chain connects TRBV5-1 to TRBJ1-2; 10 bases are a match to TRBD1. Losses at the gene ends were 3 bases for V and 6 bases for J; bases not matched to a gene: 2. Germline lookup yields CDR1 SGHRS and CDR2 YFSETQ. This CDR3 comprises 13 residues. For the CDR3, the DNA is TGCGCCAGCAGCTCCGGGACAGGGGATGGCTACACCTTC. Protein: CASSSGTGDGYTF.

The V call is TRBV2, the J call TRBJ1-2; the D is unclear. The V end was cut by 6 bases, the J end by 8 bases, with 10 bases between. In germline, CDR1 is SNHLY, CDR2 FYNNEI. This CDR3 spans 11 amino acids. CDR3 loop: CASREGGGYTF. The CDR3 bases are TGTGCCAGCAGGGAGGGCGGCGGCTACACCTTC.

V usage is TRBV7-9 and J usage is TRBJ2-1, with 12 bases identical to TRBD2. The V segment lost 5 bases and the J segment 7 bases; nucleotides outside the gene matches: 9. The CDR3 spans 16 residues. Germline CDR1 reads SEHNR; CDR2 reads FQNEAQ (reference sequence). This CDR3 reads CASSRSTSGSANEQFF. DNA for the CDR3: TGTGCCAGCAGCCGTTCGACTAGCGGGAGTGCTAATGAGCAGTTCTTC.

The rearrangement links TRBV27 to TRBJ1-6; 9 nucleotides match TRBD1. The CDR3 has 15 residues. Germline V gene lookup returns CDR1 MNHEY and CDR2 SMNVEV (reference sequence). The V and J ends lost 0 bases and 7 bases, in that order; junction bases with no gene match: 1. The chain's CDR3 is CASSLSGQGNSPLHF. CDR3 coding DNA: TGTGCCAGCAGTTTATCGGGACAGGGAAATTCACCCCTCCACTTT.

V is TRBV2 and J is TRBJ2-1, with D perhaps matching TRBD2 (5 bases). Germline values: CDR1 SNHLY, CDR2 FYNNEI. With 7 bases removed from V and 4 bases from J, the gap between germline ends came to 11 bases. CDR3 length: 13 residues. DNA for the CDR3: TGTGCCAGCATTAAGGACTCTTACAATGAGCAGTTCTTC. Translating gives CASIKDSYNEQFF.

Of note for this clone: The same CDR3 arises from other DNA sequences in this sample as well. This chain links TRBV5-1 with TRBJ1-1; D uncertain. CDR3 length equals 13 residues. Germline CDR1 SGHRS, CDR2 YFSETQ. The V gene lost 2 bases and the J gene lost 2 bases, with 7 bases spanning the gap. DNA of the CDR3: TGCGCCAGCAGCTTTAGCGGTAACACTGAAGCTTTCTTT. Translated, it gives CASSFSGNTEAFF.

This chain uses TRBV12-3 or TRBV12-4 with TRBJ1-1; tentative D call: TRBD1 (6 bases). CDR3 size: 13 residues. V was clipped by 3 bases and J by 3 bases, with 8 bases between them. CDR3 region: CASSFEGDTEAFF. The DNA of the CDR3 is TGTGCCAGCAGTTTCGAGGGGGACACTGAAGCTTTCTTT.